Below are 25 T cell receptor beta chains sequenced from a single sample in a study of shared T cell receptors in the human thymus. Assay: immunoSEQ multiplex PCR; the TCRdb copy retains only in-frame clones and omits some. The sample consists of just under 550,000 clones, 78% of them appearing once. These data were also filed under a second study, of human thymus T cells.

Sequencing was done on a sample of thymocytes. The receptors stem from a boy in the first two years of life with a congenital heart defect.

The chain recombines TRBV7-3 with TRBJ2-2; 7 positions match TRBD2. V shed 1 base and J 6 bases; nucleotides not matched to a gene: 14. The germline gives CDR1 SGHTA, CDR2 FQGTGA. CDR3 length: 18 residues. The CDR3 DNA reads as TGTGCCAGCAGCTTAAAAGGGAGGGAGGAAGGCCCCGCCGGGGAGCTGTTTTTT. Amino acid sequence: CASSLKGREEGPAGELFF.

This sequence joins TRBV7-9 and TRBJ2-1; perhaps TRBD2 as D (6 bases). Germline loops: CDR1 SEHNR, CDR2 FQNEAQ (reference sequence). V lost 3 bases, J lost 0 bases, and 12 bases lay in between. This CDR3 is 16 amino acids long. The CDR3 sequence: CASSFPSGSSYNEQFF. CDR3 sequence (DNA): TGTGCCAGCAGCTTCCCCAGCGGGTCCTCCTACAATGAGCAGTTCTTC. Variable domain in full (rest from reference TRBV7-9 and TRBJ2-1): DTGVSQNPRHKITKRGQNVTFRCDPISEHNRLYWYRQTLGQGPEFLTYFQNEAQLEKSRLLSDRFSAERPKGSFSTLEIQRTEQGDSAMYLCASSFPSGSSYNEQFFGPGTRLTVL.

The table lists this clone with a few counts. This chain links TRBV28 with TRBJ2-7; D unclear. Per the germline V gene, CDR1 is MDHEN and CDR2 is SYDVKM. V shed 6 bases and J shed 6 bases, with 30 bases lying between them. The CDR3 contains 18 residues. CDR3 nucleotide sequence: TGTGCCAGCAGCCCAAGTCAGATAATCCGAGGAGATTGTTGCGAGCAGTACTTC. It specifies CASSPSQIIRGDCCEQYF.

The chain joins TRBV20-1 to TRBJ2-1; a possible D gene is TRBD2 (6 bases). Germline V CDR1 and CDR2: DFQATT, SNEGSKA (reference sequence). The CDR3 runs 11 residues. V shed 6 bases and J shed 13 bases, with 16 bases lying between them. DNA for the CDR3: TGCAGTGCCAGGCTAGGGCGGGAACAGTTCTTC. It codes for CSARLGREQFF.

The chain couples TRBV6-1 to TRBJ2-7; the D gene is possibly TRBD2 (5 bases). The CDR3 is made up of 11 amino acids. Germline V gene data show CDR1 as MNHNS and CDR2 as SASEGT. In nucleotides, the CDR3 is TGTGCGGTGGGAGCGCCCTACGAGCAGTACTTC. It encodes CAVGAPYEQYF.

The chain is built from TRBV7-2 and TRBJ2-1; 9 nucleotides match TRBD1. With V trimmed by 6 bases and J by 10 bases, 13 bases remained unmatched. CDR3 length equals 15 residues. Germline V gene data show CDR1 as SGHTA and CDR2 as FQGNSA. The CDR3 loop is CASSQKAQGAGEQFF. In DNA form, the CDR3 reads TGTGCCAGCAGTCAGAAGGCACAGGGGGCAGGGGAGCAGTTCTTC. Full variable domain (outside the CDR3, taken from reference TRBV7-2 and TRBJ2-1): GAGVSQSPSNKVTEKGKDVELRCDPISGHTALYWYRQSLGQGLEFLIYFQGNSAPDKSGLPSDRFSAERTGGSVSTLTIQRTQQEDSAVYLCASSQKAQGAGEQFFGPGTRLTVL.

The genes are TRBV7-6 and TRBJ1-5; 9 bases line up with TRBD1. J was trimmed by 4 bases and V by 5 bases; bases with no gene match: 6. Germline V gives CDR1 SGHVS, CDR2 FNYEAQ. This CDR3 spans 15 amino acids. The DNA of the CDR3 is TGTGCCAGCAGCCAGGACGACAGGGGGAATCAGCCCCAGCATTTT. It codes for CASSQDDRGNQPQHF.

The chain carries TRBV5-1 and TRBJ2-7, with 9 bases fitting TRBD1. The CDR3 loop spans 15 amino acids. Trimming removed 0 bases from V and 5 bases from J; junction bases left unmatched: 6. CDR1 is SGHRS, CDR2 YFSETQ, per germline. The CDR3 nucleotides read TGCGCCAGCAGCTTGGAGCGGACAGGGGTTAACGAGCAGTACTTC. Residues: CASSLERTGVNEQYF.

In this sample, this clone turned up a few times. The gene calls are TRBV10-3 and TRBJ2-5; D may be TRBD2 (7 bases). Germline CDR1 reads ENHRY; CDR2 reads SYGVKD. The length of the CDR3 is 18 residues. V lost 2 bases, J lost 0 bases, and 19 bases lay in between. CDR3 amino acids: CAISEKGRGGKYQETQYF. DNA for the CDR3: TGTGCCATCAGTGAGAAGGGTAGGGGGGGAAAGTACCAAGAGACCCAGTACTTC.

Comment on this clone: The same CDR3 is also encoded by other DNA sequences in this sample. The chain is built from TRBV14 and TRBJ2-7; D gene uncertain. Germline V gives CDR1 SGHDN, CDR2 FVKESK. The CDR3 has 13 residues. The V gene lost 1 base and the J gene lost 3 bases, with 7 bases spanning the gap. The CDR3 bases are TGTGCCAGCAGCCAAGTCCCTAGCTACGAGCAGTACTTC. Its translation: CASSQVPSYEQYF.

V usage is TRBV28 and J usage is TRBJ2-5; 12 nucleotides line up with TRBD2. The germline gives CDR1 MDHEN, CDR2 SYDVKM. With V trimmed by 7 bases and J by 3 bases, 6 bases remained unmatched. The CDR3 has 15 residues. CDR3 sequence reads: CASTSRTSGKETQYF. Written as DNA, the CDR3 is TGTGCCAGCACCTCCAGGACTAGCGGGAAAGAGACCCAGTACTTC.

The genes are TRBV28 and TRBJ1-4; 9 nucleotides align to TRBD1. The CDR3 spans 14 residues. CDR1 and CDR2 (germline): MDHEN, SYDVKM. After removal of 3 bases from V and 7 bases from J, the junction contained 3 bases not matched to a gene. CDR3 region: CASSLGQGGEKLFF. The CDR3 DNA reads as TGTGCCAGCAGTTTGGGACAGGGAGGTGAAAAACTGTTTTTT. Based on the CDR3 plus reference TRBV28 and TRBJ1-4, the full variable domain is DVKVTQSSRYLVKRTGEKVFLECVQDMDHENMFWYRQDPGLGLRLIYFSYDVKMKEKGDIPEGYSVSREKKERFSLILESASTNQTSMYLCASSLGQGGEKLFFGSGTQLSVL.

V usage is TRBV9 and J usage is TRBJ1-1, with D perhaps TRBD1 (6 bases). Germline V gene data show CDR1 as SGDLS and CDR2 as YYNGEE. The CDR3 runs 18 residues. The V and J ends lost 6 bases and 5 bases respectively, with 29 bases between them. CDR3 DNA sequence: TGTGCCAGCACCCCACAAGAGGGGGGGGCCCTAAAGACTACTGAAGCTTTCTTT. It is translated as CASTPQEGGALKTTEAFF.

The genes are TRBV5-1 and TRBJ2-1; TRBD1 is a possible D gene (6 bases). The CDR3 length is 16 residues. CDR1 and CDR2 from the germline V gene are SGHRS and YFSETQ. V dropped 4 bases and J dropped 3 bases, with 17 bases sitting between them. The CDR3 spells CASSVSGTPVYNEQFF. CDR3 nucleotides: TGCGCCAGCAGCGTCTCCGGGACACCAGTCTACAATGAGCAGTTCTTC. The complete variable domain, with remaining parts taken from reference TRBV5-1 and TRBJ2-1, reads KAGVTQTPRYLIKTRGQQVTLSCSPISGHRSVSWYQQTPGQGLQFLFEYFSETQRNKGNFPGRFSGRQFSNSRSEMNVSTLELGDSALYLCASSVSGTPVYNEQFFGPGTRLTVL.

The CDR3 loop reads CASSYGDTPWTDTQYF. The CDR3 coding sequence is TGCGCCAGCAGCTACGGGGACACCCCGTGGACAGATACGCAGTATTTT. The rearrangement uses TRBV4-1 and TRBJ2-3; a possible D gene is TRBD1 (6 bases). The V gene lost 5 bases and the J gene lost 3 bases, with 18 bases spanning the gap. The CDR3 contains 16 residues. Germline V gives CDR1 MGHRA, CDR2 YSYEKL.

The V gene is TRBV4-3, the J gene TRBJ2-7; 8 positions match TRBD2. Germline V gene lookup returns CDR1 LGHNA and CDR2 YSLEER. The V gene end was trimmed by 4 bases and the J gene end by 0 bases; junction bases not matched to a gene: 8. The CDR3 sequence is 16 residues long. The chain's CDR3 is CASSPAQRGSSYEQYF. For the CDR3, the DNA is TGCGCCAGCAGCCCAGCCCAGCGGGGGAGCTCCTACGAGCAGTACTTC.

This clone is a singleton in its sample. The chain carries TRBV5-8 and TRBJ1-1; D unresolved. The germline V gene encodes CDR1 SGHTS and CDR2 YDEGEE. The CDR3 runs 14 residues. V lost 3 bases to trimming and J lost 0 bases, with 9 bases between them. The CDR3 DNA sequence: TGTGCCAGCAGCTGGGGAGAAGTGAACACTGAAGCTTTCTTT. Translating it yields CASSWGEVNTEAFF.

The CDR3 sequence: CASSLGLIPPLGYTF. Here the CDR3 DNA reads TGTGCCAGCAGCCTAGGACTGATCCCCCCTCTTGGCTACACCTTC. The chain is built from TRBV5-5 and TRBJ1-2; D unresolved. Germline assignment: CDR1 SGHKS and CDR2 YYEKEE (reference sequence). The CDR3 runs to 15 residues. The V end lost 4 bases, the J end lost 7 bases, and 20 bases lay between the germline ends.

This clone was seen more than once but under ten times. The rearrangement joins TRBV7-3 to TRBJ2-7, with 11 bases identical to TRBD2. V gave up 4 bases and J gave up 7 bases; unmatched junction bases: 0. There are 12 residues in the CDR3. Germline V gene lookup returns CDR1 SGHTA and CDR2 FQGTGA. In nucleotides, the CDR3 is TGTGCCAGCAGCTCTAGCGGGGGGGAGCAGTACTTC. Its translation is CASSSSGGEQYF.

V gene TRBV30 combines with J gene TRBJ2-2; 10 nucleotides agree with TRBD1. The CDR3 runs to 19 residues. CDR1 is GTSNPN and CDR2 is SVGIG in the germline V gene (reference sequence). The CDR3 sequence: CGSELPPGTGAANTGELFF. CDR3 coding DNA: TGTGGTTCGGAGCTCCCCCCCGGGACAGGGGCGGCGAACACCGGGGAGCTGTTTTTT. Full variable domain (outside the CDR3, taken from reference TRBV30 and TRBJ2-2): SQTIHQWPATLVQPVGSPLSLECTVEGTSNPNLYWYRQAAGRGLQLLFYSVGIGQISSEVPQNLSASRPQDRQFILSSKKLLLSDSGFYLCGSELPPGTGAANTGELFFGEGSRLTVL.

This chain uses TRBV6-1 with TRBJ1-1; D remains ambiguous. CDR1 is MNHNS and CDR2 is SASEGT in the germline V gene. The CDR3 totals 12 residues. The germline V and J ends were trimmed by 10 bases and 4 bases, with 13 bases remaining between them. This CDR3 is CAMQDGSTEAFF. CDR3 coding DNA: TGTGCCATGCAGGACGGGAGCACTGAAGCTTTCTTT.

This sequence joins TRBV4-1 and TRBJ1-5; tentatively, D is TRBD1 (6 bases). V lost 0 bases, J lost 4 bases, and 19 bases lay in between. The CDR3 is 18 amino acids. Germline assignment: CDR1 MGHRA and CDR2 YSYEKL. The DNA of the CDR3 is TGCGCCAGCAGCCAAGATGAAGGGGGTTCAGGTCAGAATCAGCCCCAGCATTTT. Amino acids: CASSQDEGGSGQNQPQHF.

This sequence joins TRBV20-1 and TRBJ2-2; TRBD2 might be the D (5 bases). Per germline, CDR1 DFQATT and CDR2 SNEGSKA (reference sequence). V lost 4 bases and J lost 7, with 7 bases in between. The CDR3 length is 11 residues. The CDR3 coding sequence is TGCAGTGCTATTGGGAGCGGGGAGCTGTTTTTT. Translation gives CSAIGSGELFF.

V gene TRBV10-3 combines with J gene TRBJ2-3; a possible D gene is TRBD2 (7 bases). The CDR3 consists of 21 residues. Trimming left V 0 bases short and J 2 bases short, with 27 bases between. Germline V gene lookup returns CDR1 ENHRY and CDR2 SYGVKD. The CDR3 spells CAISESPRGGHTGPLTDTQYF. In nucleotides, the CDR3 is TGTGCCATCAGTGAGTCGCCGAGGGGGGGGCACACCGGACCCCTCACAGATACGCAGTATTTT.

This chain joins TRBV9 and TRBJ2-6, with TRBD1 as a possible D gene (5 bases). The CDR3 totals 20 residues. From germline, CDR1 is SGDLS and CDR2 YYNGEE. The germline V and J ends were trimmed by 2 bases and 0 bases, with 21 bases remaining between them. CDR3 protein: CASSVGGHPVSLSGANVLTF. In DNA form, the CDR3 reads TGTGCCAGCAGCGTGGGCGGACACCCAGTTAGTCTCTCTGGGGCCAACGTCCTGACTTTC.